This paragraph reports one T cell receptor (beta chain). Its antigen is as yet unknown. The record originates from a study of brain T cells in children with intractable seizures. Time point denoted: blood from clinic visit 5 months post-surgery; TSC patient then seizure free. Only cases whose brain tissue showed the highest T cell transcript signatures were sequenced. This table comes from immunoSEQ multiplex PCR, and its TCRdb copy is limited to in-frame clones, with some not included. Among about 320,000 clones listed, over 90% were seen once. Overall study results and limits: Patients' HCMV serostatus was unknown; virus specificity rests on CDR3 similarity alone. Pre- and post-surgery blood differed in depth, so pre-surgery absences may be undersampling.

The CDR3 sequence is 13 residues long. Trimming at V came to 9 bases and at J to 6 bases, leaving 9 bases not matched to a gene. From germline, CDR1 is LNHDA and CDR2 SQIVND (reference sequence). The chain recombines TRBV19 with TRBJ2-7; 9 nucleotides align to TRBD2. The sequencing used peripheral blood, collected more than 4 months after surgery. The sequence was collected from a boy younger than two with tuberous sclerosis and intractable seizures. CDR3: CASAGTSFSEQYF. CDR3 DNA sequence: TGTGCCAGCGCCGGGACTAGCTTTTCCGAGCAGTACTTC.